The clone carrying this T cell receptor (beta chain) was found a few times. Germline V gene sequence: CDR1 SGHRS, CDR2 YFSETQ. V was clipped by 4 bases and J by 2 bases, with 14 bases between them. This CDR3 is built from 15 residues. This specimen comes from a study of T cells after yellow fever vaccination. TCRdb ran MiXCR on the 5' RACE reads and lists one entry per CDR3 protein. Of around 550,000 distinct CDR3 sequences listed, over 15% are singletons. Sequencing was performed on PBMCs, taken 15 days after the yellow fever booster vaccination. V gene TRBV5-1 combines with J gene TRBJ2-3; possibly TRBD1 or TRBD2 for D (5 bases each). The TCR was taken from a man aged 25-45 years who received the YFV17D yellow fever vaccine. In DNA form, the CDR3 reads TGCGCCAGCAGCCCCAGGGAGCGGACCACAGATACGCAGTATTTT. Its protein is CASSPRERTTDTQYF.